The clone carrying this TCR beta chain is a singleton in its sample. The record originates from a study of radiotherapy plus CTLA-4 blockade in lung cancer. The CDR3 loop spans 15 amino acids. Germline trimming cut 0 bases from V and 7 bases from J; bases unmatched to any gene: 6. Germline V gene sequence: CDR1 SGHVS, CDR2 FQNEAQ. TCRdb keeps only in-frame clones here, not all; method: immunoSEQ multiplex PCR. The sample lists some 25,000 clones; 70% to 75% were seen once. Specimen: peripheral blood, collected from a patient treated with radiotherapy plus ipilimumab. The chain uses TRBV7-8 and TRBJ1-5, with 7 bases matching TRBD1. The TCR sequence derives from a human donor with non-small cell lung cancer whose response to radiotherapy plus ipilimumab could not be evaluated. CDR3 residues: CASSLALAGGQPQHF. Here the CDR3 DNA reads TGTGCCAGCAGCTTAGCGCTGGCAGGGGGGCAGCCCCAGCATTTT.